These 2 T cell receptor beta chains were sequenced from one sample in a study of blood T cells in healthy people across ages. The authors ran a second PCR of roughly 7 to 11 cycles using a sample-barcoded 5' primer and a J-beta primer mix. TCRdb called the 5' RACE reads again in MiXCR, with one record for every CDR3 protein. The sample records roughly 700,000 distinct CDR3 sequences, 49% being singletons. Sequencing was carried out using blood. The receptors derive from a woman aged 60-70 years in good health.

The chain links TRBV4-1 to TRBJ2-7, with D perhaps TRBD2 (6 bases). V lost 5 bases, J lost 4 bases, and 15 bases lay in between. Germline CDR1 MGHRA, CDR2 YSYEKL. The CDR3 is 14 amino acids. CDR3 sequence: CASSKTGLGYEQYF. The CDR3 DNA is TGCGCCAGCAGCAAGACGGGACTCGGGTACGAGCAGTACTTC.

In its sample, this clonotype was seen a few times. The genes are TRBV20-1 and TRBJ2-4; 9 nucleotides agree with TRBD1. The end of the DNA fits TRBJ2-7 better, so the J call may be wrong. The CDR3 sequence is 16 residues long. Germline V gene sequence: CDR1 DFQATT, CDR2 SNEGSKA (reference sequence). The CDR3 reads CSARAHGQGRIYEQYF. The DNA of the CDR3 is TGCAGTGCTAGAGCCCATGGACAGGGGCGCATCTACGAGCAGTACTTC.